The 16 T cell receptor beta chains presented below share a single source sample, sequenced in a study of radiotherapy plus CTLA-4 blockade in lung cancer. Using immunoSEQ multiplex PCR, the repertoire was profiled, and TCRdb retains in-frame clones only, with some absent. The sample lists 90,000 to 100,000 clones; roughly 74% were seen once. Sequenced here: peripheral blood, sampled from a patient treated with radiotherapy plus ipilimumab. These receptors all come from a human donor with non-small cell lung cancer who had a partial response to radiotherapy plus ipilimumab. Some clones in this sample may be carry-over from other donors' samples.

This chain connects TRBV19 to TRBJ1-2, with 9 nucleotides matching TRBD1. Germline V gene sequence: CDR1 LNHDA, CDR2 SQIVND (reference sequence). The CDR3 contains 17 residues. The junction had 15 bases not matched to a gene; V was cut back by 3 bases and J by 7 bases. CDR3 sequence reads: CASSITGRDRVLSGYTF. The CDR3 coding sequence is TGTGCCAGTAGTATCACCGGCCGGGACAGGGTACTTAGTGGCTACACCTTC.

The V and J genes are TRBV6-6 and TRBJ1-2, with a weak D call TRBD1 (5 bases). Germline CDR1 and CDR2: MNHNY and SVGAGI (reference sequence). This CDR3 has 14 residues. Trimming took off 1 base at V and 2 bases at J, with 8 bases between the two ends. CDR3 nucleotide sequence: TGTGCCAGCAGTTACTTAGGACAAAACTATGGCTACACCTTC. This translates into CASSYLGQNYGYTF.

The V gene is TRBV6-6, the J gene TRBJ2-3; D might be TRBD1 (6 bases). The germline V gene encodes CDR1 MNHNY and CDR2 SVGAGI (reference sequence). The CDR3 length is 13 residues. V was clipped by 6 bases and J by 4 bases, with 11 bases between them. The CDR3, as DNA: TGTGCCAGCAGAAAACAGGGTTCAGATACGCAGTATTTT. It translates to CASRKQGSDTQYF.

This clone was observed a few times. Within the sample, other DNA sequences also encode this same CDR3. The rearrangement uses TRBV18 and TRBJ1-1, with D possibly matching TRBD1 (6 bases). The CDR3 covers 13 residues. V was cut by 3 bases and J by 1 base, with 6 bases left in between. CDR1 is KGHSH and CDR2 is LQKENI in the germline V gene. In DNA, the CDR3 is TGTGCCAGCTCACCGGGACAGAACACTGAAGCTTTCTTT. It yields the protein CASSPGQNTEAFF.

This clone appeared a few times. The chain is built from TRBV6-6 and TRBJ2-7; TRBD1 aligns across 10 bases. The CDR3 consists of 16 residues. Looked up from germline, CDR1 is MNHNY and CDR2 is SVGAGI (reference sequence). V lost 5 bases and J lost 7; bases outside the gene matches: 14. The CDR3 loop reads CASSPWTGGGSGEQYF. CDR3 nucleotides: TGTGCCAGCAGTCCATGGACAGGGGGGGGGTCGGGAGAGCAGTACTTC.

This chain links TRBV5-6 with TRBJ2-2, with TRBD2 as a possible D gene (5 bases). Looked up from germline, CDR1 is SGHDT and CDR2 is YYEEEE. V dropped 1 base and J dropped 6 bases, with 10 bases sitting between them. CDR3 length: 14 amino acids. In DNA form, the CDR3 reads TGTGCCAGCAGCTTGATCGTCGGGGCCGGGGAGCTGTTTTTT. Translated: CASSLIVGAGELFF.

The gene calls are TRBV7-3 and TRBJ1-6; 8 bases align to TRBD1. The length of the CDR3 is 19 residues. CDR1 SGHTA and CDR2 FQGTGA come from the germline V gene. V lost 4 bases and J lost 7; bases outside the gene matches: 18. The CDR3 spells CASSYMWVQGARENSPLHF. The CDR3 DNA reads as TGTGCCAGCAGCTATATGTGGGTCCAGGGGGCGAGAGAAAATTCACCCCTCCACTTT.

The chain uses TRBV27 and TRBJ1-4; D is uncertain. The V gene's germline CDR1 is MNHEY and CDR2 SMNVEV (reference sequence). The CDR3 length is 11 residues. V lost 11 bases and J lost 4, with 8 bases in between. The CDR3 loop reads CASGYNEKLFF. Here the CDR3 DNA reads TGTGCCTCGGGATATAATGAAAAACTGTTTTTT.

The J gene is TRBJ1-2, the V gene TRBV7-2; a possible D gene is TRBD1 (5 bases). The CDR3 runs 14 residues. Germline loops: CDR1 SGHTA, CDR2 FQGNSA. Trimming pared 5 bases from V and 4 bases from J, leaving 14 bases between. The DNA for the CDR3 is TGTGCCAGCAGCATGGGGGGGGAGGGCTATGGCTACACCTTC. It specifies CASSMGGEGYGYTF.

This clone is a singleton in its sample. The chain recombines TRBV4-1 with TRBJ2-7, with TRBD2 matching 9 bases. This CDR3 spans 15 amino acids. V lost 0 bases to trimming and J lost 4 bases; unmatched junction nucleotides: 4. Germline V gives CDR1 MGHRA, CDR2 YSYEKL. CDR3 sequence reads: CASSQDMTSGYEQYF. The CDR3 bases are TGCGCCAGCAGCCAAGATATGACTAGCGGTTACGAGCAGTACTTC.

The CDR3 spells CASSLGQRNQPQHF. The CDR3 DNA sequence: TGTGCCAGCAGCTTGGGACAGCGAAATCAGCCCCAGCATTTT. The chain couples TRBV11-2 to TRBJ1-5; 7 bases fit TRBD1. The V gene end was trimmed by 3 bases and the J gene end by 4 bases; junction bases not matched to a gene: 3. The CDR3 is 14 residues long. Germline CDR1 SGHAT, CDR2 FQNNGV.

A single count supports this clone. The V gene is TRBV2, the J gene TRBJ2-5; 8 bases align to TRBD1. Germline CDR1 and CDR2: SNHLY and FYNNEI. V trimming: 5 bases; J trimming: 4 bases; junction bases outside the gene matches: 9. The length of the CDR3 is 15 residues. The CDR3 DNA reads TGTGCCAGCAGTACTCAGGGGGCTAGGGGAGAGACCCAGTACTTC. This gives the protein CASSTQGARGETQYF.

The chain carries TRBV7-2 and TRBJ1-3; TRBD1 agrees at 8 bases. The CDR3 has 16 residues. V shed 5 bases, J shed 1 base, and the junction held 7 bases outside the gene matches. CDR1 is SGHTA and CDR2 is FQGNSA in the germline V gene. The chain's CDR3 is CASSTEQGGSGNTIYF. The CDR3 DNA reads TGTGCCAGCAGCACCGAACAGGGGGGTTCTGGAAACACCATATATTTT.

The chain employs TRBV5-1 and TRBJ2-3; 12 bases match TRBD2. With V trimmed by 5 bases and J by 9 bases, 19 bases remained unmatched. The germline gives CDR1 SGHRS, CDR2 YFSETQ. The CDR3 loop spans 18 amino acids. The CDR3 loop is CASSRLAGGPGGPGTQYF. The CDR3 DNA sequence: TGCGCCAGCAGTCGGCTAGCGGGGGGGCCGGGAGGACCCGGGACGCAGTATTTT. Using reference TRBV5-1 and TRBJ2-3 for the parts outside the CDR3, the full variable domain is KAGVTQTPRYLIKTRGQQVTLSCSPISGHRSVSWYQQTPGQGLQFLFEYFSETQRNKGNFPGRFSGRQFSNSRSEMNVSTLELGDSALYLCASSRLAGGPGGPGTQYFGPGTRLTVL.

CDR3 coding DNA: TGTGCCAGCAGTGACTTTAGCGGGAGCGGTACCGGGGAGCTGTTTTTT. Protein sequence: CASSDFSGSGTGELFF. This sequence joins TRBV25-1 and TRBJ2-2, with 9 bases lining up with TRBD2. The junction had 7 bases not matched to a gene; V was cut back by 3 bases and J by 5 bases. The CDR3 has 16 amino acids. Germline V gene sequence: CDR1 MGHDK, CDR2 SYGVNS.

This rearrangement joins TRBV15 to TRBJ2-7; the D gene is possibly TRBD1 (5 bases). The CDR3 contains 13 residues. Germline CDR1 LNHNV, CDR2 YYDKDF (reference sequence). V lost 1 base and J lost 7, with 11 bases in between. For the CDR3, the DNA is TGTGCCACCAGCAGAGCCAGGGAAGGGGAGCAGTACTTC. Encoded protein: CATSRAREGEQYF.